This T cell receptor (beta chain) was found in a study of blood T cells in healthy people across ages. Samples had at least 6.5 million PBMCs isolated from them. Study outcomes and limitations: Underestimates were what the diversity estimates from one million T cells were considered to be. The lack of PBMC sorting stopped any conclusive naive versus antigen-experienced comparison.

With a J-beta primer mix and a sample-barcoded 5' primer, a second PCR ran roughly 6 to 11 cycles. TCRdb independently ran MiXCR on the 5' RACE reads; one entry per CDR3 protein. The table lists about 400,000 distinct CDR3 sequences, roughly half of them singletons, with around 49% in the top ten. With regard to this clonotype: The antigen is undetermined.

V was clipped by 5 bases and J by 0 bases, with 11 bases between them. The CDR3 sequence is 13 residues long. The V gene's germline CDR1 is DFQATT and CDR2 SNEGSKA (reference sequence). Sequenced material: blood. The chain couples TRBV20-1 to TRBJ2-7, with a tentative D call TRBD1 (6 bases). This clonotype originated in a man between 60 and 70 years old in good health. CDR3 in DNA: TGCAGTGCTGTACAGGGTCACTCCTACGAGCAGTACTTC. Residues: CSAVQGHSYEQYF.